These 8 T cell receptor beta chains came from one sample sequenced in a study of T cells in Graves' hyperthyroidism and ophthalmopathy (dated by TCRdb to between 2018 and 2020). The library was generated by multiplex PCR. Data came from an Illumina HiSeq 2000. The TCR beta CDR3 regions were amplified from RNA transcripts. For the first round of RT-PCR on the TCR CDR3, the HTBI primer set was used together with the Qiagen OneStep RT-PCR kit. TCRdb cleaned the public reads at Q25 with fastp, built clones with MiXCR and kept in-frame beta chains. Records with the same CDR3 protein are collapsed into one entry carrying the most frequent genes and DNA. This sample gives just under 750,000 distinct CDR3 sequences in total; about a third of them show up just once. The biggest ten clones account for 30% to 40% of the sample. The sequencing sample was made of blood. The receptors were gathered from a woman between 35 and 50 years old with Graves' hyperthyroidism.

This clonotype occurred many times. The chain carries TRBV7-2 and TRBJ1-1, with a weak D call TRBD1 (5 bases). The CDR3 extends over 16 amino acids. The germline V gene encodes CDR1 SGHTA and CDR2 FQGNSA. With 1 base removed from V and 1 base from J, the gap between germline ends came to 13 bases. The CDR3 bases are TGTGCCAGCAGCTTAGTGGGGGGATCACAGAACACTGAAGCTTTCTTT. Its protein product is CASSLVGGSQNTEAFF.

This clonotype was counted many times. DNA for the CDR3: TGTGCCAGCAGTTCGGAGACAGGCATGAACACTGAAGCTTTCTTT. This codes for CASSSETGMNTEAFF. The chain combines TRBV6-5 with TRBJ1-1, with a tentative D call TRBD1 (6 bases). V was cut by 4 bases and J by 0 bases, with 12 bases left in between. There are 15 residues in the CDR3. The V gene's germline CDR1 is MNHEY and CDR2 SVGAGI.

This clonotype showed up many times. The rearrangement links TRBV12-3 or TRBV12-4 to TRBJ1-5, with D uncertain. This CDR3 spans 14 amino acids. The ends were cut back, 6 bases at V and 0 bases at J, with 9 bases in the middle. CDR3 region: CASSPTISNQPQHF. The CDR3, as DNA: TGTGCCAGCAGCCCCACAATTAGCAATCAGCCCCAGCATTTT.

The CDR3 DNA sequence: TGTGCCAGCAGCTTAGAAGGCGGGAGCACGTACAATGAGCAGTTCTTC. Translating it yields CASSLEGGSTYNEQFF. J is TRBJ2-7 and V is TRBV7-8, with 7 bases that match TRBD2. TRBJ2-1 matches the DNA end more closely, so the J call is doubtful. The CDR3 is 16 amino acids. CDR1 and CDR2 from the germline V gene are SGHVS and FQNEAQ.

The chain carries TRBV28 and TRBJ2-7; no reliable D call. CDR1 is MDHEN, CDR2 SYDVKM, per germline. V dropped 3 bases and J dropped 4 bases, with 10 bases sitting between them. CDR3 length: 13 residues. CDR3 sequence (DNA): TGTGCCAGCAGTTTGCCCTCTACGTACGAGCAGTACTTC. This codes for CASSLPSTYEQYF.

This clonotype was detected ten times or more. The rearrangement links TRBV6-5 to TRBJ2-7; D call uncertain. This CDR3 contains 14 residues. The germline V gene encodes CDR1 MNHEY and CDR2 SVGAGI. The V gene lost 6 bases and the J gene lost 3 bases, with 15 bases spanning the gap. The CDR3 DNA is TGTGCCAGCAGCCACGGTCCAGCGAGCTACGAGCAGTACTTC. Protein sequence: CASSHGPASYEQYF.

This clonotype appeared a few times. The chain combines TRBV19 with TRBJ2-2; 11 bases align to TRBD1. V trimming: 5 bases; J trimming: 7 bases; junction bases outside the gene matches: 3. The CDR3 runs 14 residues. Looked up from germline, CDR1 is LNHDA and CDR2 is SQIVND (reference sequence). Here the CDR3 reads CASSVGQGDGELFF. The CDR3 coding sequence is TGTGCCAGTAGTGTGGGACAGGGGGACGGGGAGCTGTTTTTT.

V and J are TRBV19 and TRBJ1-1, with D possibly being TRBD1 (6 bases). The V end was cut by 3 bases, the J end by 7 bases, with 15 bases between. The length of the CDR3 is 14 residues. Germline CDR1 is LNHDA and CDR2 is SQIVND (reference sequence). The CDR3 nucleotides are TGTGCCAGTAGTATCATTCCGGGGGCTGGTGAAGCTTTCTTT. This codes for CASSIIPGAGEAFF.